The 18 T cell receptor beta chains in this list originate from one sample, sequenced in a study of CD8+ T cells in alopecia areata. Sequencing relied on a cDNA template that was reverse transcribed from extracted RNA. Here immunoSEQ multiplex PCR was the method, and the copy in TCRdb shows in-frame clones only, minus some. This sample has hundreds of thousands of clones, with 50% to 75% found just once. As to treatment: oral pan-JAK inhibitor, 5-10 mg twice daily. The sequencing here drew on CD4+ T cells sorted from blood, taken around week 52, from a patient treated with tofacitinib. Source of these receptors: a human donor with alopecia areata.

This sequence joins TRBV30 and TRBJ2-1; unclear D gene. Germline values: CDR1 GTSNPN, CDR2 SVGIG (reference sequence). Trimming removed 0 bases from V and 15 bases from J, with 12 bases in between. The length of the CDR3 is 11 residues. The CDR3 is CAWSVLGYRFF. Written as DNA, the CDR3 is TGTGCCTGGAGTGTATTAGGGTATAGGTTCTTC.

The chain couples TRBV5-1 to TRBJ1-1; possible D gene TRBD1, 5 bases. CDR3 size: 15 residues. CDR1 and CDR2 from the germline V gene are SGHRS and YFSETQ. The ends were cut back, 0 bases at V and 8 bases at J, with 17 bases in the middle. The CDR3 DNA reads TGCGCCAGCAGCTTGGGTGGGGCCCGCGATTGGGAAGCTTTCTTT. Its translation: CASSLGGARDWEAFF. Complete variable domain (other parts from reference TRBV5-1 and TRBJ1-1): KAGVTQTPRYLIKTRGQQVTLSCSPISGHRSVSWYQQTPGQGLQFLFEYFSETQRNKGNFPGRFSGRQFSNSRSEMNVSTLELGDSALYLCASSLGGARDWEAFFGQGTRLTVV.

The V and J genes are TRBV2 and TRBJ2-3; D might be TRBD2 (5 bases). The CDR3 is 14 amino acids. Per the germline V gene, CDR1 is SNHLY and CDR2 is FYNNEI. V lost 7 bases to trimming and J lost 6 bases, with 17 bases between them. The CDR3 nucleotides are TGTGCCAGCACTCGACGTGGGAGTGGGGATACGCAGTATTTT. Its translation: CASTRRGSGDTQYF. The whole variable domain, filled in from reference TRBV2 and TRBJ2-3, reads EPEVTQTPSHQVTQMGQEVILRCVPISNHLYFYWYRQILGQKVEFLVSFYNNEISEKSEIFDDQFSVERPDGSNFTLKIRSTKLEDSAMYFCASTRRGSGDTQYFGPGTRLTVL.

J is TRBJ2-7 and V is TRBV4-3; unclear D gene. Trimming took off 0 bases at V and 1 base at J, with 10 bases between the two ends. Per the germline V gene, CDR1 is LGHNA and CDR2 is YSLEER. The CDR3 has 15 residues. CDR3 nucleotides: TGCGCCAGCAGCCAAGAAGGACGGAAATCCTACGAGCAGTACTTC. This sequence encodes CASSQEGRKSYEQYF.

This clone occurred once. The chain uses TRBV7-2 and TRBJ2-5; no firm D call. Trimming took off 2 bases at V and 5 bases at J, with 6 bases between the two ends. CDR3 length: 12 amino acids. CDR1 and CDR2 (germline): SGHTA, FQGNSA. The CDR3 DNA reads as TGTGCCAGCAGCTTAATGAGGGAGACCCAGTACTTC. Protein: CASSLMRETQYF.

The chain carries TRBV9 and TRBJ2-1; 10 positions agree with TRBD1. Germline lookup yields CDR1 SGDLS and CDR2 YYNGEE. This CDR3 is built from 15 residues. V lost 4 bases and J lost 12; bases outside the gene matches: 13. For the CDR3, the DNA is TGTGCCAGCAGCCCAAGGACCGGGACAGGGGTCTTGCAGTTCTTC. As protein: CASSPRTGTGVLQFF.

This clone was observed a few times. The chain employs TRBV5-4 and TRBJ2-5; 10 bases fit TRBD1. The trim removed 3 bases at V and 6 bases at J, leaving 11 bases unmatched. Germline lookup yields CDR1 SGHNT and CDR2 YYREEE (reference sequence). This CDR3 region has 16 residues. DNA for the CDR3: TGTGCCAGCAGCTATGCTTCGACAGGGGGCCAGAAGACCCAGTACTTC. Translating it yields CASSYASTGGQKTQYF.

The V call is TRBV6-5, the J call TRBJ2-7; TRBD1 aligns across 8 bases. V lost 6 bases to trimming and J lost 6 bases; unmatched junction nucleotides: 1. Germline CDR1 is MNHEY and CDR2 is SVGAGI. This CDR3 contains 11 residues. CDR3 protein: CASRGTGEQYF. CDR3 sequence (DNA): TGTGCCAGCAGAGGGACAGGCGAGCAGTACTTC.

This rearrangement joins TRBV18 to TRBJ2-5, with 9 positions matching TRBD1. The V gene's germline CDR1 is KGHSH and CDR2 LQKENI. The CDR3 is made up of 15 amino acids. After removal of 3 bases from V and 5 bases from J, the junction contained 7 bases not matched to a gene. The DNA for the CDR3 is TGTGCCAGCTCACCCCCGGGACAGGGCCCGGAGACCCAGTACTTC. It translates to CASSPPGQGPETQYF.

This clone was seen many times. The J gene is TRBJ2-1, the V gene TRBV2; tentatively, D is TRBD2 (5 bases). This CDR3 is 13 amino acids long. Trimming cost V 7 bases and J 9 bases, with 16 bases left between them. Germline V lookup: CDR1 SNHLY, CDR2 FYNNEI. The CDR3: CASIPLGSGEQFF. The CDR3 DNA sequence: TGTGCCAGCATTCCCCTAGGGAGCGGTGAGCAGTTCTTC.

This clone has just a few counts. The chain links TRBV7-9 to TRBJ1-6, with a tentative D call TRBD1 (6 bases). The CDR3 loop spans 16 amino acids. Germline V gives CDR1 SEHNR, CDR2 FQNEAQ (reference sequence). The germline V and J ends were trimmed by 5 bases and 7 bases, with 18 bases remaining between them. The chain's CDR3 is CASSPMGAKRNSPLHF. CDR3 nucleotide sequence: TGTGCCAGCAGCCCAATGGGGGCGAAACGAAATTCACCCCTCCACTTT.

The rearrangement uses TRBV6-1 and TRBJ1-5; no definite D call. Germline values: CDR1 MNHNS, CDR2 SASEGT. The CDR3 runs to 12 residues. The V and J ends lost 6 bases and 3 bases respectively, with 6 bases between them. The CDR3 DNA sequence: TGTGCCAGCAGGCCGGACAATCAGCCCCAGCATTTT. This gives the protein CASRPDNQPQHF.

This clone came up a few times. The V call is TRBV6-5, the J call TRBJ1-2; no clear D gene. Trimming stripped 6 bases from V and 1 base from J, with 3 bases between. The CDR3 has 11 residues. Germline V CDR1 and CDR2: MNHEY, SVGAGI. The CDR3 protein is CASRINYGYTF. The CDR3 coding sequence is TGTGCCAGCAGGATTAACTATGGCTACACCTTC.

The chain joins TRBV6-5 to TRBJ2-7; tentatively, D is TRBD1 (5 bases). The CDR3 consists of 15 residues. The V end was cut by 0 bases, the J end by 3 bases, with 12 bases between. The V gene's germline CDR1 is MNHEY and CDR2 SVGAGI. The CDR3 reads CASSYSIQGIYEQYF. CDR3 DNA sequence: TGTGCCAGCAGTTACTCGATCCAGGGAATCTACGAGCAGTACTTC.

J is TRBJ1-1 and V is TRBV6-5; D perhaps matches TRBD1 (5 bases). There are 14 residues in the CDR3. V lost 0 bases, J lost 5 bases, and 10 bases lay in between. The germline CDR1 and CDR2 sequences are MNHEY and SVGAGI. CDR3 nucleotides: TGTGCCAGCAGTTACTCGATGGGGCAGACTGAAGCTTTCTTT. Protein product: CASSYSMGQTEAFF.

The chain employs TRBV18 and TRBJ1-1, with a tentative D call TRBD1 (6 bases). The CDR3 loop spans 14 amino acids. The germline CDR1 and CDR2 sequences are KGHSH and LQKENI. Between the trimmed V and J ends, which lost 5 bases and 1 base, there was a span of 11 bases. CDR3 region: CASSASGENTEAFF. CDR3 coding DNA: TGTGCCAGCTCAGCTTCAGGGGAGAACACTGAAGCTTTCTTT.

The J gene is TRBJ1-2, the V gene TRBV29-1; D is undetermined. The CDR3 sequence is 11 residues long. Germline values: CDR1 SQVTM, CDR2 ANQGSEA. V was pared by 2 bases and J by 6 bases, with 7 bases between. CDR3 sequence: CSVEWQDGYTF. CDR3 in DNA: TGCAGCGTTGAATGGCAGGATGGCTACACCTTC.

The CDR3 loop is CASSQGAGNQPQHF. CDR3 in DNA: TGTGCCAGCAGCCAGGGGGCTGGCAATCAGCCCCAGCATTTT. This chain links TRBV9 with TRBJ1-5; 8 bases map to TRBD1. Trimming removed 4 bases from V and 2 bases from J; junction bases left unmatched: 2. The CDR3 runs 14 residues. Germline V gene sequence: CDR1 SGDLS, CDR2 YYNGEE.